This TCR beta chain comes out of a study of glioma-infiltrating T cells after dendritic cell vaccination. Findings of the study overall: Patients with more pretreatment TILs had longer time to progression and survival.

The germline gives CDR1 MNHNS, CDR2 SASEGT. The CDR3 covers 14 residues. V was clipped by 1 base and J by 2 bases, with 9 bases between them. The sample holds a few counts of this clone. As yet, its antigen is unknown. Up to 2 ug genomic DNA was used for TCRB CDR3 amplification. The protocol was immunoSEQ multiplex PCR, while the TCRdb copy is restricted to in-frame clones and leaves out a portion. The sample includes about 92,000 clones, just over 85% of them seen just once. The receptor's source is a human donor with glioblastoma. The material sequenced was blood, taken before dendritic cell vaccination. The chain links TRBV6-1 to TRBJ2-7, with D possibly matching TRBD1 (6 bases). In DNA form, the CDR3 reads TGTGCCAGCAGTGAAGGGAAGGGGGCCTACGAGCAGTACTTC. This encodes CASSEGKGAYEQYF.